This T cell receptor (beta chain) is from a study of identical twins. TCRdb analysed the 5' RACE reads with MiXCR anew, one entry per CDR3 protein. The sample has approximately 1.8 million distinct CDR3 sequences; around a third are singletons. This CDR3 spans 14 amino acids. Trimming at V came to 2 bases and at J to 6 bases, leaving 2 bases not matched to a gene. Germline V gene sequence: CDR1 MDHEN, CDR2 SYDVKM. This clonotype was obtained from a newborn girl in good health. Sequenced: cord blood. The chain recombines TRBV28 with TRBJ2-1, with 9 bases that match TRBD2. As DNA, the CDR3 is TGTGCCAGCAGTTTACTAGCGGGGACCAATGAGCAGTTCTTC. Translated, it gives CASSLLAGTNEQFF.